This T cell receptor beta chain was sequenced during a study of shared clonotypes between healthy human individuals. Across the study: Three plates were used per donor for CD4 naive, three for CD4 memory, two for CD8 naive and one for CD8 memory.

The naive CD8 subset, CD45RO-negative cells positively selected for CCR7, excluded terminally differentiated effector memory CD45RA+ cells. The assay was run at deep level. Method: immunoSEQ multiplex PCR; TCRdb's copy keeps in-frame clones and lacks some. This table holds around 2.1 million clones, around 93% found once. The trim removed 4 bases at V and 5 bases at J, leaving 7 bases unmatched. Germline-derived CDR1 and CDR2 are SGHRS and YFSETQ. The CDR3 loop spans 14 amino acids. V is TRBV5-1 and J is TRBJ2-7; TRBD1 matches at 9 bases. This receptor was identified in a man aged 18 to 29 in good health. Some clones in this sample may be carry-over from other donors' samples. The sample was naive CD8+ T cells from PBMCs. CDR3 sequence (DNA): TGCGCCAGCAGCCCCGGACAGGGGCTGCACGAGCAGTACTTC. Amino acids: CASSPGQGLHEQYF.